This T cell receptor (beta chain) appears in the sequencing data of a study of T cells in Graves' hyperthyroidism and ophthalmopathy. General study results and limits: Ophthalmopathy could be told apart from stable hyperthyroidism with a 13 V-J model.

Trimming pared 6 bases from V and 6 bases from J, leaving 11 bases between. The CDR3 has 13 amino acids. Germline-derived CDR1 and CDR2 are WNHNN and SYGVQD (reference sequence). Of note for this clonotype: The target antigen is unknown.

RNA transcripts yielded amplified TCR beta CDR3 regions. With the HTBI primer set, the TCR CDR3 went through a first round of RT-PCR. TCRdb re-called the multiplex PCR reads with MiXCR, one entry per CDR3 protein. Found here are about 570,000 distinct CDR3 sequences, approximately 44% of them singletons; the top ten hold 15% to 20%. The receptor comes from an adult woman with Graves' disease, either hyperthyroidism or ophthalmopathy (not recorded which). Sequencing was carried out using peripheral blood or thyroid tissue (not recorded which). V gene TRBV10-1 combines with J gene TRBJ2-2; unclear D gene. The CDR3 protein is CASSTSDAGELFF. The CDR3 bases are TGCGCCAGCAGCACCTCGGACGCCGGGGAGCTGTTTTTT.